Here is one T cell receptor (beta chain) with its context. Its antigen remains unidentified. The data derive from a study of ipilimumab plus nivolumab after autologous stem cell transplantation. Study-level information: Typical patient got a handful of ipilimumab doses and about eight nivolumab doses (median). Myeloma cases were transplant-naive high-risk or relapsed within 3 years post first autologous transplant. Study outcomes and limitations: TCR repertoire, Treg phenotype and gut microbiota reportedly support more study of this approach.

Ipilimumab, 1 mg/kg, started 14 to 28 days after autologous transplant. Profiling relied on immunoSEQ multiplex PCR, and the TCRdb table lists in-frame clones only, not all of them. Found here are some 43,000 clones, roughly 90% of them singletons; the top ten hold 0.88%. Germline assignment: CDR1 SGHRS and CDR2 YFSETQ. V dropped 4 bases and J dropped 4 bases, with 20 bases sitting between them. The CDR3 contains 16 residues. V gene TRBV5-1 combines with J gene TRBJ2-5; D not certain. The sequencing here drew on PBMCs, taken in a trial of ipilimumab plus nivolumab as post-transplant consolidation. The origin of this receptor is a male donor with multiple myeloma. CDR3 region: CASSLLNLIGGETQYF. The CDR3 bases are TGCGCCAGCAGCCTCCTAAACCTTATCGGTGGAGAGACCCAGTACTTC.